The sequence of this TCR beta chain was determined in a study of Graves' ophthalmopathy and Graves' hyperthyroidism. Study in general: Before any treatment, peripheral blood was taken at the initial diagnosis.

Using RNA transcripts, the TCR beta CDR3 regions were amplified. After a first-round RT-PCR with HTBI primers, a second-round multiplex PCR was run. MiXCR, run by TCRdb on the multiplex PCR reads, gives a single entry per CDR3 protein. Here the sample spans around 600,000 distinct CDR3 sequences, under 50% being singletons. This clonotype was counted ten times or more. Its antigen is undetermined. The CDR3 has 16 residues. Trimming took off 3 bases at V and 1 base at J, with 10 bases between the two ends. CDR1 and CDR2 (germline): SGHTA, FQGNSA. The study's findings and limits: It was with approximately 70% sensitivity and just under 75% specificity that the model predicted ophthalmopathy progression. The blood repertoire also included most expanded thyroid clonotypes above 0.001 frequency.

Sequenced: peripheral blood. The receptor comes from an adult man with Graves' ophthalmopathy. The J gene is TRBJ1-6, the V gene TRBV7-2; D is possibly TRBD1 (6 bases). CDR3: CASSFGGASYNSPLHF. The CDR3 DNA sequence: TGTGCCAGCAGCTTTGGGGGCGCATCCTATAATTCACCCCTCCACTTT.